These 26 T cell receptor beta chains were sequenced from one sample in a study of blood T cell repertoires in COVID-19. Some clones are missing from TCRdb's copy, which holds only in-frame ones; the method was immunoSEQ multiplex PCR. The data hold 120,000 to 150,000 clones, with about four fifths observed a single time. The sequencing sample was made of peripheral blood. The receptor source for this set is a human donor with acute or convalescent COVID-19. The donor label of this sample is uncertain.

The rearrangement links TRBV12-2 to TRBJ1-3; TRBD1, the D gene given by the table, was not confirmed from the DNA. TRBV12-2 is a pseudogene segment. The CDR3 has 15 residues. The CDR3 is CASRPGTGAGNTIYF. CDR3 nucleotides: TGTGCAAGTCGTCCCGGGACAGGGGCTGGAAACACCATATATTTT.

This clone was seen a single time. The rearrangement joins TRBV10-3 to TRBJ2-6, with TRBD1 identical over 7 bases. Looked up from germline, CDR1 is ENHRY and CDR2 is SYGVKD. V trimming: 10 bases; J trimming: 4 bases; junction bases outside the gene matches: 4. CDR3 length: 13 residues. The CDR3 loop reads CATTGDGANVLTF. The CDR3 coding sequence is TGTGCCACCACAGGGGACGGGGCCAACGTCCTGACTTTC.

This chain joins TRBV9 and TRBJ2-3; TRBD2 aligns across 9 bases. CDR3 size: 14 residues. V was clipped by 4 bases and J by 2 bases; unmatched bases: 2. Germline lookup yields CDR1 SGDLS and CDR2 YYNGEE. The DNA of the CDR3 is TGTGCCAGCAGCCCTAGCGGGGCCACAGATACGCAGTATTTT. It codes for CASSPSGATDTQYF.

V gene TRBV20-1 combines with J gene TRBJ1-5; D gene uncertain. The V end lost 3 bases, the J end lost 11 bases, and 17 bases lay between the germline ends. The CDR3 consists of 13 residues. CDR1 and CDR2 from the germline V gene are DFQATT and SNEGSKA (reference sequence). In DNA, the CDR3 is TGCAGTGCTAGTGACGACCCCAGCCGGGCCCAGCATTTT. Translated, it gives CSASDDPSRAQHF.

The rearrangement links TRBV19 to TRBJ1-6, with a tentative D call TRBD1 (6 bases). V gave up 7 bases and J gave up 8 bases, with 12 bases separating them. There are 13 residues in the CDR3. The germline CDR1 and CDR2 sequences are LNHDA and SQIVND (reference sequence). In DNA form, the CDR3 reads TGTGCCAGTATGGGACATCGACATTCACCCCTCCACTTT. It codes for CASMGHRHSPLHF.

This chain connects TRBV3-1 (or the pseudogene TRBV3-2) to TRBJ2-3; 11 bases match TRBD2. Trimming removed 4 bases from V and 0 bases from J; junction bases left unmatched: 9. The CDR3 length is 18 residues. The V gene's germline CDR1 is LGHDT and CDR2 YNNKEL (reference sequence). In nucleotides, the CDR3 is TGTGCCAGCAGCCTCTGGGCTAGCGGGGGGTCTAGCACAGATACGCAGTATTTT. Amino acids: CASSLWASGGSSTDTQYF.

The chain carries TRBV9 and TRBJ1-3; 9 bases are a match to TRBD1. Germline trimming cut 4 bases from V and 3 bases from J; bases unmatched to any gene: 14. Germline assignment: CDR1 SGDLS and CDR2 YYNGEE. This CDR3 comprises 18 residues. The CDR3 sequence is CASSPGLIGQGSGNTIYF. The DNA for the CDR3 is TGTGCCAGCAGCCCGGGTCTGATTGGACAGGGGAGTGGAAACACCATATATTTT.

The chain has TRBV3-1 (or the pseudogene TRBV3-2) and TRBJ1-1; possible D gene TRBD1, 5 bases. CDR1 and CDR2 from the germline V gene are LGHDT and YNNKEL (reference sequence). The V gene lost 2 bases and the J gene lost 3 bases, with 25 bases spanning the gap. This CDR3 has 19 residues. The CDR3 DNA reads TGTGCCAGCAGCCAACCCGTGACCCCAAGTAGGGGCGCGTACACTGAAGCTTTCTTT. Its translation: CASSQPVTPSRGAYTEAFF.

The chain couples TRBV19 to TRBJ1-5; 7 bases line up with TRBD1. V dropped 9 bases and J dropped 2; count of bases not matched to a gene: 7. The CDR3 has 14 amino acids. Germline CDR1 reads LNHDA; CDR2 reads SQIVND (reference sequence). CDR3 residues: CASSDRVGNQPQHF. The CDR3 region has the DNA TGTGCCAGCTCCGACAGGGTAGGCAATCAGCCCCAGCATTTT.

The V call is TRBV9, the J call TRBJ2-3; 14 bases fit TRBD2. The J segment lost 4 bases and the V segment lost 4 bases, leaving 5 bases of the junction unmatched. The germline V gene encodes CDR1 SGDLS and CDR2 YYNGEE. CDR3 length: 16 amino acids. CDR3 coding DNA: TGTGCCAGCAGCTCGACTAGCGGGGGGGCAGCAGATACGCAGTATTTT. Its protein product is CASSSTSGGAADTQYF.

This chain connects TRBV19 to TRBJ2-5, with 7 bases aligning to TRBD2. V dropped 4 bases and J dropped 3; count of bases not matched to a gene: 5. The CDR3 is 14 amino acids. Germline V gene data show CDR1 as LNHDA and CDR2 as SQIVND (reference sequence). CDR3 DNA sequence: TGTGCCAGTAGTAATGGGGGGGTGGAAGAGACCCAGTACTTC. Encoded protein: CASSNGGVEETQYF.

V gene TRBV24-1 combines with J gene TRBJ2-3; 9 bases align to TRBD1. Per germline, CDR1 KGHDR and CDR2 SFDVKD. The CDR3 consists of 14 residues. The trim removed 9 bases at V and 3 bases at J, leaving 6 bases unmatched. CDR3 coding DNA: TGTGCCACCTCGGGGACAGGGTTTACAGATACGCAGTATTTT. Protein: CATSGTGFTDTQYF.

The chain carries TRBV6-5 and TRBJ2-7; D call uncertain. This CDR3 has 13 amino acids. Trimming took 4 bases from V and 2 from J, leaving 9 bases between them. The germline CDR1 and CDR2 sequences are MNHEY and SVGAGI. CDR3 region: CASSSGSTYEQYV. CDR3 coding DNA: TGTGCCAGCAGTTCCGGGTCTACCTACGAGCAGTACGTC.

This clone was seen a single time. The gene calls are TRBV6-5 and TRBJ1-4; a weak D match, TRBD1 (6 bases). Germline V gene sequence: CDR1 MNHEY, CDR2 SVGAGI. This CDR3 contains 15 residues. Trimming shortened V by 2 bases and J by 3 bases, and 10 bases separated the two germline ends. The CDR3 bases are TGTGCCAGCAGTTACGGGCAGGGGTCTAATGAAAAACTGTTTTTT. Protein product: CASSYGQGSNEKLFF.

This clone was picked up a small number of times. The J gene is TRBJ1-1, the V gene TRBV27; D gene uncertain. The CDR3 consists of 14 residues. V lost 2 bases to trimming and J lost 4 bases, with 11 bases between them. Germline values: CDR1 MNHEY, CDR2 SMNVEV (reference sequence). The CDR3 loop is CASSLNSLGTEAFF. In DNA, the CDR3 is TGTGCCAGCAGTTTAAACAGTCTGGGCACTGAAGCTTTCTTT.

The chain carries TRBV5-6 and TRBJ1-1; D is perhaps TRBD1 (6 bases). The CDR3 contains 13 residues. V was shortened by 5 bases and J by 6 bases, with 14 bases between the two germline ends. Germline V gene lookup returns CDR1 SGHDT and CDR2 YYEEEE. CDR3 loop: CASSWTEGAEAFF. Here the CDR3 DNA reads TGTGCCAGCAGTTGGACAGAGGGAGCTGAAGCTTTCTTT. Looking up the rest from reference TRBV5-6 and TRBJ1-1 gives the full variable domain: DAGVTQSPTHLIKTRGQQVTLRCSPKSGHDTVSWYQQALGQGPQFIFQYYEEEERQRGNFPDRFSGHQFPNYSSELNVNALLLGDSALYLCASSWTEGAEAFFGQGTRLTVV.

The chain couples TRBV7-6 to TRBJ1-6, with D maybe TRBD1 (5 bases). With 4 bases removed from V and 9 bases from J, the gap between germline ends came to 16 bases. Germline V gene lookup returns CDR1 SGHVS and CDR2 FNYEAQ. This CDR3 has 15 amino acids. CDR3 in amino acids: CASSSRPGQGSPLHF. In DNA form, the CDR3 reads TGTGCCAGCAGCTCAAGACCAGGACAAGGTTCACCCCTCCACTTT.

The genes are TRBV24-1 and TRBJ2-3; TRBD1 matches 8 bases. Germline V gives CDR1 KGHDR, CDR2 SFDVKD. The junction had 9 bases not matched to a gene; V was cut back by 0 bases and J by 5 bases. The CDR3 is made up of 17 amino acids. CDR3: CATSDLPRTGMVDTQYF. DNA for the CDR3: TGTGCCACCAGTGATTTGCCCCGGACAGGGATGGTAGATACGCAGTATTTT.

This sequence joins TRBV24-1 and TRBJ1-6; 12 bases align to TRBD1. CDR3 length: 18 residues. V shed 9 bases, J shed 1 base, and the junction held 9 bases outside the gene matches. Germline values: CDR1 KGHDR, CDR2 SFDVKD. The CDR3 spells CATVTGTGGKSYNSPLHF. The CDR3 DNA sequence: TGTGCCACCGTCACCGGGACAGGGGGCAAGTCCTATAATTCACCCCTCCACTTT.

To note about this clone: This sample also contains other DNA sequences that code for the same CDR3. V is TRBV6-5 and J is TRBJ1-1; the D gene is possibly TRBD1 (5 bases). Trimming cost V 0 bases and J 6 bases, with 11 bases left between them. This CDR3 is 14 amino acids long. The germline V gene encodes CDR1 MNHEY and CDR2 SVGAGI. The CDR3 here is CASSYSQGIAEAFF. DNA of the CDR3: TGTGCCAGCAGTTACTCGCAGGGAATCGCTGAAGCTTTCTTT.

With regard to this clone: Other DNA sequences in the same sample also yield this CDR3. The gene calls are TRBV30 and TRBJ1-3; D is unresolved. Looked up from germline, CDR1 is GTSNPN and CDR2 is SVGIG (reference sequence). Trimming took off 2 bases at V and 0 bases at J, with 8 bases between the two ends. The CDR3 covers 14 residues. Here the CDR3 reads CAWSRGGSGNTIYF. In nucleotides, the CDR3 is TGTGCCTGGAGTCGGGGAGGCTCTGGAAACACCATATATTTT.

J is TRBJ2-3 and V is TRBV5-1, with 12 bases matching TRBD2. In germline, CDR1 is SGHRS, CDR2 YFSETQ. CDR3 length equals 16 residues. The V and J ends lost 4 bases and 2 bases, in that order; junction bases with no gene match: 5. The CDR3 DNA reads TGCGCCAGCAGCGAAGGACTAGCGGGGTCCACAGATACGCAGTATTTT. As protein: CASSEGLAGSTDTQYF.

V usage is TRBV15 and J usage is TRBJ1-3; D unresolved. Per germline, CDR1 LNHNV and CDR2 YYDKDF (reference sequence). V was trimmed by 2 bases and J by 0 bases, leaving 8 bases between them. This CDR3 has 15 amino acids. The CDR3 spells CATSRQAHSGNTIYF. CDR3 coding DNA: TGTGCCACCAGCAGACAGGCCCACTCTGGAAACACCATATATTTT. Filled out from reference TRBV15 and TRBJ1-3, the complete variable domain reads DAMVIQNPRYQVTQFGKPVTLSCSQTLNHNVMYWYQQKSSQAPKLLFHYYDKDFNNEADTPDNFQSRRPNTSFCFLDIRSPGLGDTAMYLCATSRQAHSGNTIYFGEGSWLTVV.

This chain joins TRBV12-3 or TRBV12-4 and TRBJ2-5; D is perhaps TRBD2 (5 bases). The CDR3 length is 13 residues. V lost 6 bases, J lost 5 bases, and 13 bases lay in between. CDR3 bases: TGTGCCAGCAGCTCCCAGAGGGCCGAGACCCAGTACTTC. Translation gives CASSSQRAETQYF.

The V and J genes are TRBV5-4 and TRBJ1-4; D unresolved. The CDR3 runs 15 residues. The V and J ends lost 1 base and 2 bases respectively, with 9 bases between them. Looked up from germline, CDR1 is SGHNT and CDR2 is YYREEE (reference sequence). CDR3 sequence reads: CASSLIGQTNEKLFF. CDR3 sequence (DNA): TGTGCCAGCAGCTTGATTGGGCAGACTAATGAAAAACTGTTTTTT.

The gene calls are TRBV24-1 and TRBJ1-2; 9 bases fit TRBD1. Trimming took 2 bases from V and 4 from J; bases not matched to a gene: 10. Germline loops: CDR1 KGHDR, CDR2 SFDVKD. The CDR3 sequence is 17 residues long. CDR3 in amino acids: CATSDSNRDRVSYGYTF. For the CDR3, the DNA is TGTGCCACCAGTGATTCTAACCGGGACAGGGTTAGCTATGGCTACACCTTC.